Listed below are T cell receptor beta chains from one sample, sequenced in a study of T cell responses to AZD1222 COVID-19 vaccine. Sequencing used immunoSEQ multiplex PCR; TCRdb keeps in-frame clones, though not all of them. The sample yields over 130,000 clones, about 90% seen once. The starting material was peripheral blood, obtained 28 days after the second dose of the MenACWY control vaccine. Source of these receptors: an adult who received the MenACWY meningococcal vaccine as a control. CDR3s include the opening cysteine and the closing phenylalanine or tryptophan. The D gene is left open where the match is weak. Rows give clone size only sometimes, using once, few, many, or a class for an expanded clone.

J gene	clone size	V gene	D gene	CDR3 DNA	CDR3 protein
TRBJ2-2	-	TRBV7-2	-	TGTGCCAGCAGCTTCGGACAGAGCCCCGGGGAGCTGTTTTTT	CASSFGQSPGELFF
TRBJ2-5	-	TRBV11-1	TRBD1	TGTGCCAGCAGCTTAGTAGGGACAGGGAGAGAGACCCAGTACTTC	CASSLVGTGRETQYF
TRBJ2-1	once	TRBV3-1/TRBV3-2	TRBD2	TGTGCCAGCAGCCAAGGTGTGGGACTAGCGGCGGATGAGCAGTTCTTC	CASSQGVGLAADEQFF
TRBJ2-1	-	TRBV7-2	-	TGTGCCAGCAGCTTGGCCTACTACAATGAGCAGTTCTTC	CASSLAYYNEQFF
TRBJ2-1	-	TRBV11-2	TRBD2	TGTGCCAGCAGCTTAGATCCGGAGACTAGCGGGGCGCTCTACAATGAGCAGTTCTTC	CASSLDPETSGALYNEQFF
TRBJ2-1	-	TRBV5-1	TRBD1	TGCGCCAGCAGCCCCGGGACAGTTCACAATGAGCAGTTCTTC	CASSPGTVHNEQFF
TRBJ2-5	-	TRBV5-3	-	TGTGCCAGAAGCTCCTGCCCGGGAGATTTGCGAGAGACCCAGTACTTC	CARSSCPGDLRETQYF
TRBJ2-2	-	TRBV5-1	-	TGCGCCAGCAGCTTGGCGTGGACCCCGAACCAGAACACCGGGGAGCTGTTTTTT	CASSLAWTPNQNTGELFF
TRBJ2-5	-	TRBV18	TRBD1	TGTGCCAGCTCACTAGGGACAGGGCGAGAGACCCAGTACTTC	CASSLGTGRETQYF
TRBJ2-1	-	TRBV5-1	TRBD2	TGCGCCAGCAGCTTAGCGGGAGGGTACAACAATGAGCAGTTCTTC	CASSLAGGYNNEQFF
TRBJ1-4	-	TRBV18	-	TGTGCCAGCTCACCAAGGGGAACTAATGAAAAACTGTTTTTT	CASSPRGTNEKLFF
TRBJ2-3	-	TRBV28	-	TGTGCCAGCAGTTTGGAGGGTATCGCAGATACGCAGTATTTT	CASSLEGIADTQYF
TRBJ1-5	-	TRBV3-1/TRBV3-2	-	TGTGCCAGCAGCCAATATGGTGAGAGTCAGCCCCAGCATTTT	CASSQYGESQPQHF
TRBJ2-7	-	TRBV11-2	-	TGTGCCAGCAGCCTCGGCCAGGGGAGCTCCTACGAGCAGTACTTC	CASSLGQGSSYEQYF
TRBJ1-2	-	TRBV9	-	TGTGCCAGCAGCACCCGGACAGAAACTTATGGCTACACCTTC	CASSTRTETYGYTF
TRBJ2-5	-	TRBV2	TRBD1	TGTGCCAGCAGACCCGGGACAGGGACGGAGACCCAGTACTTC	CASRPGTGTETQYF
TRBJ2-5	-	TRBV29-1	-	TGCAGCGCCGAGGGGCAGGTCGGGGAGACCCAGTACTTC	CSAEGQVGETQYF
TRBJ1-6	-	TRBV6-2/TRBV6-3	TRBD1	TGTGCCAGCAGCCCCCATGACAGGGGGCGCGATTCACCCCTCCACTTT	CASSPHDRGRDSPLHF
TRBJ1-5	-	TRBV5-6	TRBD1	TGTGCCAGCAGCTCCGGGACAGGGCGCCATCAGCCCCAGCATTTT	CASSSGTGRHQPQHF
TRBJ2-2	-	TRBV7-6	-	TGTGCCAGCAGCTCCAGGGTCACCGGGGAGCTGTTTTTT	CASSSRVTGELFF
TRBJ2-4	-	TRBV7-2	-	TGTGCCAGCAGCTTAAGGGGCGAGACCCGGCGATACTTC	CASSLRGETRRYF
TRBJ2-7	-	TRBV25-1	TRBD1	TGTGCCAGCGGAGGGACAGGCAACTACGAGCAGTACTTC	CASGGTGNYEQYF
TRBJ2-7	-	TRBV3-1/TRBV3-2	-	TGTGCCAGCAGCGGTCCTGGGTTTAACGAGCAGTACTTC	CASSGPGFNEQYF
TRBJ2-1	-	TRBV5-5	TRBD1	TGTGCCAGCAGCAGCGGGACAGGGGGTTTTCATGAGCAGTTCTTC	CASSSGTGGFHEQFF
TRBJ1-5	-	TRBV30	-	TGTGCCTGGAGTGTAAGTGAGGACCAGCCCCAGCATTTT	CAWSVSEDQPQHF
TRBJ1-1	-	TRBV19	-	TGTGCCAGTAGTTCTCGGGTCAACACTGAAGCTTTCTTT	CASSSRVNTEAFF
TRBJ2-1	-	TRBV28	-	TGTGCCAGCAGTTCCGGGACCATCTTCCTCTTC	CASSSGTIFLF
TRBJ1-4	-	TRBV30	-	TGTGCCTGGAGTGTACCCGGACAGAATAATGAAAAACTGTTTTTT	CAWSVPGQNNEKLFF
TRBJ2-7	few	TRBV6-1	TRBD1	TGTGCCAGCAGTGACCGAAACAGGGGACCCCTATACGAGCAGTACTTC	CASSDRNRGPLYEQYF
TRBJ2-7	-	TRBV14	-	TGTGCCAGCAGCCAGCTGGACGGTTACGAGCAGTACTTC	CASSQLDGYEQYF
TRBJ1-1	-	TRBV9	-	TGTGCCAGCAGCGTAGCGTCCGGATCTGAAGCTTTCTTT	CASSVASGSEAFF
TRBJ1-2	-	TRBV18	TRBD1	TGTGCCAGCTCACCAGGGACAGATAATAACTATGGCTACACCTTC	CASSPGTDNNYGYTF
TRBJ2-2	-	TRBV28	-	TGTGCCAGCAGTTTAATCAGGGAACGGGTCGGGGAGCTGTTTTTT	CASSLIRERVGELFF
TRBJ2-2	-	TRBV2	-	TGTGCCAGCAGTGCGTCCAGCGGAGGCACCGGGGAGCTGTTTTTT	CASSASSGGTGELFF
TRBJ1-6	-	TRBV7-9	TRBD1	TGTGCCAGCAGCCGGGACAGGGCTTCACCCCTCCACTTT	CASSRDRASPLHF
TRBJ2-1	-	TRBV28	TRBD2	TGTGCCAGCAGGACACCCGGGACTAGCGGCAGGCCGAGCTCCTACAATGAGCAGTTCTTC	CASRTPGTSGRPSSYNEQFF
TRBJ2-5	-	TRBV7-3	TRBD1	TGTGCCAGCAGCCCAGGGGGCTCGATGCAAGAGACCCAGTACTTC	CASSPGGSMQETQYF
TRBJ2-5	-	TRBV14	-	TGTGCCAGCAGCCAGACAGACCCCCGGGAGACCCAGTACTTC	CASSQTDPRETQYF
TRBJ1-2	-	TRBV4-3	TRBD1	TGCGCCAGCAGCCATTCGACAGGGGGGAACTATGGCTACACCTTC	CASSHSTGGNYGYTF
TRBJ2-5	-	TRBV24-1	TRBD2	TGTGCCACCAGTGATTCACCTAGCGGGAGATCCGAGACCCAGTACTTC	CATSDSPSGRSETQYF
TRBJ2-3	few	TRBV27	TRBD2	TGTGCCAGCAGTTTATCCAGCGGGGGGGCCACAGATACGCAGTATTTT	CASSLSSGGATDTQYF